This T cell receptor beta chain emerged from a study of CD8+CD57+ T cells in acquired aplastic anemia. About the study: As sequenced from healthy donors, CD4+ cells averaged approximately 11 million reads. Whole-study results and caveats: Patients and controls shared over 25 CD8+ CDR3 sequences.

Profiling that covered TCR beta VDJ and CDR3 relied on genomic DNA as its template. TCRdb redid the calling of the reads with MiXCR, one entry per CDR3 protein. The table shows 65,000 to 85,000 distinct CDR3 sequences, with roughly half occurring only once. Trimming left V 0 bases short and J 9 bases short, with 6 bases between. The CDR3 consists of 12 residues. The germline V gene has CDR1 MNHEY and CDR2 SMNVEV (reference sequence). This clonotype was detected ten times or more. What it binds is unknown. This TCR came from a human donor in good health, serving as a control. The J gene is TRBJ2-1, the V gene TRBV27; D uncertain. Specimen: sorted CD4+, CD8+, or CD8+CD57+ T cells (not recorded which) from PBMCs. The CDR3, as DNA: TGTGCCAGCAGTTTATCTGATGGTGAGCAGTTCTTC. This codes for CASSLSDGEQFF.